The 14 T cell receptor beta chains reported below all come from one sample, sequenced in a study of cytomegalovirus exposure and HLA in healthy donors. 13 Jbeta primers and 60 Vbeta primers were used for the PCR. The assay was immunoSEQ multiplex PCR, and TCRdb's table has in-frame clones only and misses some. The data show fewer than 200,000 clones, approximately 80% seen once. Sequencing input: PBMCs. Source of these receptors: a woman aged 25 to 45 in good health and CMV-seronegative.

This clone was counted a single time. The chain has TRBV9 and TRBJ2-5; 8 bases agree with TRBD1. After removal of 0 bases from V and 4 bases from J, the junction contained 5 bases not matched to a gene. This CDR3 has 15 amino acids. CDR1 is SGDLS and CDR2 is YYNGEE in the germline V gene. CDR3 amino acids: CASSVATGGRETQYF. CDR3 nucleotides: TGTGCCAGCAGCGTAGCTACAGGGGGGCGAGAGACCCAGTACTTC. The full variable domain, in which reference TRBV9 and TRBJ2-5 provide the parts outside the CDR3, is DSGVTQTPKHLITATGQRVTLRCSPRSGDLSVYWYQQSLDQGLQFLIQYYNGEERAKGNILERFSAQQFPDLHSELNLSSLELGDSALYFCASSVATGGRETQYFGPGTRLLVL.

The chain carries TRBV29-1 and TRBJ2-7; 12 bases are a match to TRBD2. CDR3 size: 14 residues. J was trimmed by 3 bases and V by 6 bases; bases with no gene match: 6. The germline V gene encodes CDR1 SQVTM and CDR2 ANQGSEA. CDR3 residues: CSVIGLAGYYEQYF. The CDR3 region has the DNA TGCAGCGTGATCGGACTAGCGGGATACTACGAGCAGTACTTC.

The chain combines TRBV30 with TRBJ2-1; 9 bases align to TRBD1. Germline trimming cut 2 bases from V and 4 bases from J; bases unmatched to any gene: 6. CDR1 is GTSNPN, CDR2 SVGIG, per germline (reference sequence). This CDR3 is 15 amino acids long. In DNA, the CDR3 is TGTGCCTGGAGTCGCGGGGACAGGGTTTACAATGAGCAGTTCTTC. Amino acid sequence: CAWSRGDRVYNEQFF.

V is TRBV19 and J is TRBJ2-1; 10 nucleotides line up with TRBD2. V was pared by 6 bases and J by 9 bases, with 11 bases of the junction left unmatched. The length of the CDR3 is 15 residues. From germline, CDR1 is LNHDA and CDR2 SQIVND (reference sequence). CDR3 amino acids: CASRTGLAGVGEQFF. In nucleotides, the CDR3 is TGTGCCAGTAGGACAGGCCTAGCGGGAGTCGGTGAGCAGTTCTTC.

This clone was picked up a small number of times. CDR3 loop: CASSQEYGALSGNTIYF. In DNA, the CDR3 is TGTGCCAGCAGCCAAGAATATGGGGCGCTCTCTGGAAACACCATATATTTT. The chain combines TRBV14 with TRBJ1-3; D possibly corresponds to TRBD1 (5 bases). CDR3 length: 17 residues. Deletions cut 0 bases from V and 0 bases from J, with 12 bases between. The germline V gene has CDR1 SGHDN and CDR2 FVKESK. The variable domain in full, with the rest retrieved from reference TRBV14 and TRBJ1-3, is EAGVTQFPSHSVIEKGQTVTLRCDPISGHDNLYWYRRVMGKEIKFLLHFVKESKQDESGMPNNRFLAERTGGTYSTLKVQPAELEDSGVYFCASSQEYGALSGNTIYFGEGSWLTVV.

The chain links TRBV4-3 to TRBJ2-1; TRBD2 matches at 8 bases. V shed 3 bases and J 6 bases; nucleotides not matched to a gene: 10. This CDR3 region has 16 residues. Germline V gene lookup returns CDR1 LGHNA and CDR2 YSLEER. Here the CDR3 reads CASSQWSGSGSNEQFF. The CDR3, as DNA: TGCGCCAGCAGCCAGTGGAGCGGGAGCGGGTCCAATGAGCAGTTCTTC.

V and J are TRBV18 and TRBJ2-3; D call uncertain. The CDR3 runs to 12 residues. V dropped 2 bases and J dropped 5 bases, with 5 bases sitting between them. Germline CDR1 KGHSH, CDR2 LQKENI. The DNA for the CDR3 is TGTGCCAGCTCACCAAAACAAGATACGCAGTATTTT. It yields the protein CASSPKQDTQYF.

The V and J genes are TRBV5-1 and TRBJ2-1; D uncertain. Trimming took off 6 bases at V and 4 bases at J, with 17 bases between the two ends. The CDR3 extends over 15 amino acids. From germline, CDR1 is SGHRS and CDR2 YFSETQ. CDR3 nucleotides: TGCGCCAGCAAGGTTCATGAGGTTGGTTACAATGAGCAGTTCTTC. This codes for CASKVHEVGYNEQFF. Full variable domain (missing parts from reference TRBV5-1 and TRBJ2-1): KAGVTQTPRYLIKTRGQQVTLSCSPISGHRSVSWYQQTPGQGLQFLFEYFSETQRNKGNFPGRFSGRQFSNSRSEMNVSTLELGDSALYLCASKVHEVGYNEQFFGPGTRLTVL.

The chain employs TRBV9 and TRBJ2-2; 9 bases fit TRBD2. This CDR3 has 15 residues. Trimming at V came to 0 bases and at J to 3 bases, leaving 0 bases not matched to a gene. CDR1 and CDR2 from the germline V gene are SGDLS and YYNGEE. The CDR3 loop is CASSVVAGDTGELFF. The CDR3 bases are TGTGCCAGCAGCGTAGTAGCGGGGGACACCGGGGAGCTGTTTTTT.

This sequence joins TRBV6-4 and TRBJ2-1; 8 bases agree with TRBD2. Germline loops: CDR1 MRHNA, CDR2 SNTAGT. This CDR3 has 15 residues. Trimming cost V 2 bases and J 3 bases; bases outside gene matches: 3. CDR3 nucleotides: TGTGCCAGCAGTGACACGGGGGGGGACTACAATGAGCAGTTCTTC. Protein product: CASSDTGGDYNEQFF.

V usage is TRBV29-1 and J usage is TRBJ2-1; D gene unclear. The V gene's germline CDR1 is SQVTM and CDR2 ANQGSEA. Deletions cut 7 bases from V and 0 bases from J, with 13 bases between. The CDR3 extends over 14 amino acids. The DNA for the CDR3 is TGCAGCGCCTACCTACTAACCTCCTACAATGAGCAGTTCTTC. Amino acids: CSAYLLTSYNEQFF.

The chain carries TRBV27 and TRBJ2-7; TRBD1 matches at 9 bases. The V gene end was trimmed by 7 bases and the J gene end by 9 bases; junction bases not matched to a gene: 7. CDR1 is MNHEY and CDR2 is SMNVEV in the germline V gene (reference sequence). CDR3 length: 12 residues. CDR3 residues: CASKGQGRRQYF. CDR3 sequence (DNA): TGTGCCAGCAAGGGACAGGGAAGAAGGCAGTACTTC.

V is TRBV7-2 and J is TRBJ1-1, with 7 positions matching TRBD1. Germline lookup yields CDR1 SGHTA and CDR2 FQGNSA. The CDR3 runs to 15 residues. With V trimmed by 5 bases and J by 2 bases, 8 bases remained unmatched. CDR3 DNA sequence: TGTGCCAGCAGCCCCCGACAGGGTGCAAACACTGAAGCTTTCTTT. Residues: CASSPRQGANTEAFF. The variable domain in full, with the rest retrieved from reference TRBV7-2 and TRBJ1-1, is GAGVSQSPSNKVTEKGKDVELRCDPISGHTALYWYRQSLGQGLEFLIYFQGNSAPDKSGLPSDRFSAERTGGSVSTLTIQRTQQEDSAVYLCASSPRQGANTEAFFGQGTRLTVV.

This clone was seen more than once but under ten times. The CDR3 DNA reads TGTGCCAGCAGCTCACTAGCGAAAGGAGGGTACGAGCAGTACTTC. Protein sequence: CASSSLAKGGYEQYF. This chain uses TRBV5-4 with TRBJ2-7, with 7 bases identical to TRBD2. Germline V gene lookup returns CDR1 SGHNT and CDR2 YYREEE (reference sequence). This CDR3 has 15 amino acids. The V segment lost 3 bases and the J segment 4 bases; nucleotides outside the gene matches: 10.